This T cell receptor beta chain is from a study of prognosis after radiotherapy for stage I lung cancer. Study details: There were no patients who received concurrent therapy with stereotactic body radiotherapy.

Two-round multiplex PCR on genomic DNA was the method by which TCR beta CDR3 was amplified. Gene-specific TRBV and TRBJ primers were used in PCR round one. TCRdb called the multiplex PCR reads again in MiXCR, with one record for every CDR3 protein. This sample carries approximately 13,000 distinct CDR3 sequences, about half of them seen once, and the ten largest clones take 38%. Regarding the study as a whole: Between patients with and without metastases, TRBV and TRBJ gene usage reportedly differed. Lower values of Shannon entropy after stereotactic body radiation therapy were seen in patients who developed distant metastases.

The CDR3 has 14 amino acids. V lost 4 bases to trimming and J lost 7 bases, with 14 bases between them. The V gene's germline CDR1 is SNHLY and CDR2 FYNNEI. This clonotype counts as medium-sized. The antigen is not known. The sequencing used PBMCs, collected before or after stereotactic body radiation therapy (not recorded which). The chain is built from TRBV2 and TRBJ2-1, with a weak D call TRBD2 (6 bases). The sequence came from a donor at least 50 years old with non-small cell lung cancer. This CDR3 is CASSVDGSGNEQFF. In DNA form, the CDR3 reads TGTGCCAGCAGTGTAGACGGGAGTGGAAATGAGCAGTTCTTC.